Sequencing of this TCR beta chain was carried out in a study of glioma-infiltrating T cells after dendritic cell vaccination. Study-level background: Three intradermal dendritic cell vaccine injections were given every two weeks.

CDR3 size: 16 residues. V shed 3 bases, J shed 4 bases, and the junction held 10 bases outside the gene matches. Germline CDR1 reads SEHNR; CDR2 reads FQNEAQ (reference sequence). Only in-frame clones appear in the TCRdb table, and some are missing; sequencing was by immunoSEQ multiplex PCR. The sample carries 100,000 or so clones, more than 75% recorded once. This TCR came from a human donor with glioblastoma. The chain combines TRBV7-9 with TRBJ2-7; 9 nucleotides agree with TRBD2. This sample comprised blood, obtained before dendritic cell vaccination. In DNA form, the CDR3 reads TGTGCCAGCAGCTTGAATAGCGGGAGCTTCTGGTACGAGCAGTACTTC. This gives the protein CASSLNSGSFWYEQYF.